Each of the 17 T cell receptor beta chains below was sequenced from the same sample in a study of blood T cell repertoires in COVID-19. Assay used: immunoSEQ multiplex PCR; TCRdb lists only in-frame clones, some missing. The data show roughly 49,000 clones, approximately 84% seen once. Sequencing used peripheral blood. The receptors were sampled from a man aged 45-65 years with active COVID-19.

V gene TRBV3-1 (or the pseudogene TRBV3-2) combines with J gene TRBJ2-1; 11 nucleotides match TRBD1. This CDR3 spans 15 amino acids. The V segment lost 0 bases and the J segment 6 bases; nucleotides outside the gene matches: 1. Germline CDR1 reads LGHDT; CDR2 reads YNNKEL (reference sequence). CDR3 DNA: TGTGCCAGCAGCCAAGACGGGACAGGGGGCAATGAGCAGTTCTTC. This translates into CASSQDGTGGNEQFF.

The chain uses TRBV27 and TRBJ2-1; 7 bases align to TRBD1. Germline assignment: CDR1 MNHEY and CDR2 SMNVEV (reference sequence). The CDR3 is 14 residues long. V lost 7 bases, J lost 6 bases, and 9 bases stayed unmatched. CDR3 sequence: CASNHGTETNEQFF. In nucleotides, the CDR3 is TGTGCCAGCAACCACGGGACAGAAACCAATGAGCAGTTCTTC.

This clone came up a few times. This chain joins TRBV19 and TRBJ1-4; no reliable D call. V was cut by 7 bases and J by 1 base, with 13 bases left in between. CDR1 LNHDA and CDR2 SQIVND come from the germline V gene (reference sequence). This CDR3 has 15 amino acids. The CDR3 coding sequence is TGTGCCAGTACGAGGGCCTGGGGAACTAATGAAAAACTGTTTTTT. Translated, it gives CASTRAWGTNEKLFF.

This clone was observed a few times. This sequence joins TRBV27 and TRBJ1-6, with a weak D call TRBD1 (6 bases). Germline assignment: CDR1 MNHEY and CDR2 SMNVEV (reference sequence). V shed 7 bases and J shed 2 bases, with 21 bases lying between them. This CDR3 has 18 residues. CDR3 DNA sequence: TGTGCCAGCACGAAACCTCAAAACAGGGTCCCCTATAATTCACCCCTCCACTTT. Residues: CASTKPQNRVPYNSPLHF.

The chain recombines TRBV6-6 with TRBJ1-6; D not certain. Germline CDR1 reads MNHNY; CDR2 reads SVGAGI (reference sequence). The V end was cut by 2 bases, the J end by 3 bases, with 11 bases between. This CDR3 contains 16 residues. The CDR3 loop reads CASSYGRGFYNSPLHF. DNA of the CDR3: TGTGCCAGCAGTTACGGACGGGGTTTCTATAATTCACCCCTCCACTTT.

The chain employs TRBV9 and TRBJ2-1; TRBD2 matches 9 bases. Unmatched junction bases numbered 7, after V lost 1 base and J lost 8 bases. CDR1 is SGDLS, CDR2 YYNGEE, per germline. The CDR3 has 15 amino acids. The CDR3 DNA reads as TGTGCCAGCAGCGTAAGGCTAGCGGGGACGCATGAGCAGTTCTTC. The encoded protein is CASSVRLAGTHEQFF.

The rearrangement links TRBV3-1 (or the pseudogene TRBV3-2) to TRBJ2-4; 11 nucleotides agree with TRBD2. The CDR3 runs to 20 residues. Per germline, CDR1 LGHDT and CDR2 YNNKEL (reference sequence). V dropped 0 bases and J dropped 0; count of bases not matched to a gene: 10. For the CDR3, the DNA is TGTGCCAGCAGCCAAGATCGGAGTAGCGGGGGGGCCCTAGCCAAAAACATTCAGTACTTC. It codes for CASSQDRSSGGALAKNIQYF.

For the CDR3, the DNA is TGTGCCAGCAGCTTGAGGGGGACAGCCTCTGGGGCCAACGTCCTGACTTTC. Translated, it gives CASSLRGTASGANVLTF. The chain recombines TRBV5-5 with TRBJ2-6; TRBD1 matches 7 bases. The CDR3 is 17 amino acids. The germline V gene has CDR1 SGHKS and CDR2 YYEKEE (reference sequence). The trim removed 1 base at V and 0 bases at J, leaving 4 bases unmatched. Looking up the rest from reference TRBV5-5 and TRBJ2-6 gives the full variable domain: DAGVTQSPTHLIKTRGQQVTLRCSPISGHKSVSWYQQVLGQGPQFIFQYYEKEERGRGNFPDRFSARQFPNYSSELNVNALLLGDSALYLCASSLRGTASGANVLTFGAGSRLTVL.

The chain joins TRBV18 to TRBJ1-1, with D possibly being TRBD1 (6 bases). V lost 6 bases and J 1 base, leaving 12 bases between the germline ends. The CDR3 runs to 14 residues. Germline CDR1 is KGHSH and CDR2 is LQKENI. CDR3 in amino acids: CASSQTQGNTEAFF. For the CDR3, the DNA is TGTGCCAGCTCGCAAACACAGGGGAACACTGAAGCTTTCTTT.

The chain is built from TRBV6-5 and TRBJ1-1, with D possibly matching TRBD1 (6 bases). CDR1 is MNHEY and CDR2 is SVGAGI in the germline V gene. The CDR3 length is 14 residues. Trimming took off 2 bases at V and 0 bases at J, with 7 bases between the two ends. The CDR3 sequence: CASSYGGMNTEAFF. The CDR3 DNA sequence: TGTGCCAGCAGTTACGGGGGCATGAACACTGAAGCTTTCTTT.

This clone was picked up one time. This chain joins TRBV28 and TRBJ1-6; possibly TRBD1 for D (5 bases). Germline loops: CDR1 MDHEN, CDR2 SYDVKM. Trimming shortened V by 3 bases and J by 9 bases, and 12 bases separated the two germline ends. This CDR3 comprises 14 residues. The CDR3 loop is CASSFGQGRSPLHF. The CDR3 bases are TGTGCCAGCAGTTTCGGGCAGGGTCGTTCACCCCTCCACTTT.

CDR3 amino acids: CASTVGGNQETQYF. The CDR3 DNA follows: TGTGCCAGTACAGTGGGGGGGAACCAAGAGACCCAGTACTTC. The V gene is TRBV6-5, the J gene TRBJ2-5, with 7 bases identical to TRBD2. Losses at the gene ends were 9 bases for V and 0 bases for J; bases not matched to a gene: 7. The CDR3 length is 14 residues. Germline V gene sequence: CDR1 MNHEY, CDR2 SVGAGI.

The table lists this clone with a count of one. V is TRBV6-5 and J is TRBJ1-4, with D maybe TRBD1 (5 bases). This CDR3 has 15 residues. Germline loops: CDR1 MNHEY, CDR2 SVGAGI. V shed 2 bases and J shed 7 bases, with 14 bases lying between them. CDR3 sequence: CASSYNPGLIEKLFF. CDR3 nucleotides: TGTGCCAGCAGTTACAACCCGGGACTCATTGAAAAACTGTTTTTT.

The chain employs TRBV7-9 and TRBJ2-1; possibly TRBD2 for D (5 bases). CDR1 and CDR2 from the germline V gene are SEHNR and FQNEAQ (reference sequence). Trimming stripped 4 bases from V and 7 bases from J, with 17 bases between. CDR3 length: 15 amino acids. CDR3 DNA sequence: TGTGCCAGCAGCTCAGGAGGCTTCTGGGCAAATGAGCAGTTCTTC. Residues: CASSSGGFWANEQFF.

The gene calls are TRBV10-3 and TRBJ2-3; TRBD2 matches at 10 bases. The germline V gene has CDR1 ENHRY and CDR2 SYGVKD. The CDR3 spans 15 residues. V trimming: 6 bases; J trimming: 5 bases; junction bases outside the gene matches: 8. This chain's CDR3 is CAISPSSGGLDTQYF. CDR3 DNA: TGTGCCATCAGCCCGAGTAGCGGGGGGTTAGATACGCAGTATTTT.

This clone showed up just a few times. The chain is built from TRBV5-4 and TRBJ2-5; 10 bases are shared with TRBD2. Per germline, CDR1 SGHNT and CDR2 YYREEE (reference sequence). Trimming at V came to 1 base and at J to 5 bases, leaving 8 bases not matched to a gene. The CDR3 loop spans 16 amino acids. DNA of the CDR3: TGTGCCAGCAGCTTGATTAGCGGGGGGTATGGGGAGACCCAGTACTTC. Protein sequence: CASSLISGGYGETQYF.

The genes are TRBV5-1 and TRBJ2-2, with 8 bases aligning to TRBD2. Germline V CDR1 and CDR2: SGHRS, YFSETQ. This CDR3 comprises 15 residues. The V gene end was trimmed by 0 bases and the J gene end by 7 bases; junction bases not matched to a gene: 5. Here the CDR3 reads CASSLALAGSGELFF. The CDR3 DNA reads TGCGCCAGCAGCTTGGCTCTAGCGGGCAGCGGGGAGCTGTTTTTT.